This T cell receptor beta chain appears in the sequencing data of a study of blood T cell repertoires in COVID-19. The overall study: From T cells, B-cell-depleted T cells, or PBMCs came the material, which was cDNA or gDNA.

CDR1 and CDR2 (germline): LNHDA, SQIVND (reference sequence). Deletions cut 3 bases from V and 6 bases from J, with 20 bases between. The CDR3 spans 16 residues. In the source study's methods: Nucleated cell number was recorded as an estimate derived from reference gene primer amplification. Profiling relied on immunoSEQ multiplex PCR, and the TCRdb table lists in-frame clones only, not all of them. V and J calls and clone size follow that table, whereas D and trimming were derived from the DNA. The sample includes a few hundred thousand clones, roughly 90% seen only once; the top ten take under 8%. Material: peripheral blood. This TCR was recovered from a man between 18 and 29 years old who had recovered from COVID-19. The V call is TRBV19, the J call TRBJ1-1; D is unresolved. CDR3 residues: CASSIRALGRGSEAFF. CDR3 coding DNA: TGTGCCAGTAGTATTAGAGCCCTAGGGAGAGGGTCTGAAGCTTTCTTT.